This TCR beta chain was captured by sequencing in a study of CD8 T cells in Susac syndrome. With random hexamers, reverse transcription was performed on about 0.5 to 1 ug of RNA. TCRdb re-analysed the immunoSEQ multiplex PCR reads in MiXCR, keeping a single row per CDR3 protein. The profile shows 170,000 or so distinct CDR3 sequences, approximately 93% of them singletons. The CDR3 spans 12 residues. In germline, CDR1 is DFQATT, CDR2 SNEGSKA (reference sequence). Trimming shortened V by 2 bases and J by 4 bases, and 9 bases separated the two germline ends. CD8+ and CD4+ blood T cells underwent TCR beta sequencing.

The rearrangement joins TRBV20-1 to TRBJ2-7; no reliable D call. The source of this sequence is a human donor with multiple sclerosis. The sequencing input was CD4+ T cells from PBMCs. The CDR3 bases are TGCAGTGCTAGACAGGCCGAATACGAGCAGTACTTC. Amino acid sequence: CSARQAEYEQYF.